The source of this TCR beta chain is a study of blood T cell repertoires in COVID-19. Study-level information: PBMCs, B-cell-depleted T cells, or T cells provided the cDNA or gDNA that made up the material.

Original analysis: Counts of nucleated cells, estimated from reference gene primer amplification, were obtained. The method was immunoSEQ multiplex PCR; TCRdb's version includes in-frame clones alone and lacks a portion of them. Clone size and the V and J calls come from that table; the DNA yielded D and trimming. The sample carries a few hundred thousand clones, 85% to 90% recorded once. In this sample, this clone turned up a few times. The CDR3 has 14 residues. With 1 base removed from V and 1 base from J, the gap between germline ends came to 5 bases. Germline-derived CDR1 and CDR2 are LGHDT and YNNKEL (reference sequence).

The material sequenced was PBMCs or T cells enriched from blood (not recorded which). The sequence was collected from a woman in her forties who had recovered from COVID-19. The chain uses TRBV3-1 (or the pseudogene TRBV3-2) and TRBJ1-5; no definite D call. CDR3 nucleotides: TGTGCCAGCAGCCAAGTGGCCAGCAATCAGCCCCAGCATTTT. Translating it yields CASSQVASNQPQHF.